This T cell receptor (beta chain) stems from a study of tumor and adjacent non-tumor tissue in lung cancer listed by TCRdb under 2018. Context from the whole study: By cancer type, the cohort comprised about 13 adenocarcinoma patients, a couple of squamous cell carcinoma patients and 1 small cell lung cancer patient. Ages among the roughly 15 patients ranged from roughly 30 to 85 years, there were roughly 10 men and 5 women, and disease was at TNM stage I to III. Sequencing generated a total of approximately 130,000,000 productive TCRbeta reads, averaging roughly 4.2 million reads per sample. Using bulk TCRbeta repertoires from approximately 15 lung cancer patients, the study set lung tumor tissue side by side with matched distant non-tumor lung tissue. Around 30 paired specimens, one tumor and one normal lung sample per patient, were profiled by TCRbeta CDR3 sequencing.

The CDR3 contains 15 residues, cysteine and phenylalanine counted. The DNA shown is the 45-base CDR3, in frame from base 1. The trim is 6 bases for V and 2 bases for J, with a gap of 14 bases between the germline ends. As encoded in the germline V gene (reference sequence), CDR1 is MNHNY while CDR2 is SVGAGI. RNA was isolated from bulk unsorted tissue, and RNA quality was assessed with a NanoDrop ND-1000 and an Agilent 2100. All donors had newly diagnosed lung cancer, had not received prior chemotherapy, and were admitted for thoracic surgery in China between August and November 2014. Patients who had received previous radiotherapy or chemotherapy, or who had another concurrent cancer, were excluded from the study. Pieces of surgical tissue measuring roughly 1-2.1 cm3 were kept in RNAlater solution and held at -80 degrees C until needed. The method was multiplex PCR. Data came from an Illumina HiSeq 2500. Following protocols modified from ARM-PCR, the researchers constructed TCRbeta libraries through three rounds of nested PCR with primers (Table S4). Before sequencing, PCR products of 200-500 bp were cut from the gel and purified using the QIAquick gel extraction kit. The original methods were these. Trimmomatic was used to clean the reads, FLASH merged the cleaned reads into complete CDR3 sequences, and MiTCR assigned the sequences to V(D)J germline segments. VDJtools was used to compute clonal diversity as the inverse Simpson's index. In-frame sequences without a premature stop codon were defined as productive reads. Using fastp at Q25 and MiXCR, TCRdb reprocessed the public reads and kept productive beta chains. Entries are consolidated by CDR3 protein sequence, retaining the most common genes and DNA. The V and J calls, along with clone size, are taken from TCRdb and not from the paper's own processing. Within this sample are about 82,000 distinct CDR3 sequences, with over 70% of them counted one time only. More than 10% of the sample is taken by the ten largest.

Comment on this clonotype: Its binding antigen is unknown. Qualities for individual bases were not recorded, and no much larger clone is one base off.

Study-level results and caveats: Significantly higher TCR diversity (inverse Simpson) was observed in tumor tissue than in normal lung tissue (roughly 470 vs 170, P = 0.0075, Mann-Whitney U test). Peripheral blood was not sequenced, so blood TCRbeta repertoires were not examined in the lung cancer patients of the study. Neither the sequencing platform nor unique molecular identifiers are named or mentioned anywhere in the methods. TCR diversity was significantly higher in younger patients, and greater tumor TCR diversity was associated with shorter overall survival and shorter disease-free survival. The top 100 clones accounted for a significantly larger cumulative portion of the repertoire in normal lung than in tumor tissue. Only approximately 14 patients were included in the cohort, and the need for larger samples and more detailed clinical data was noted by the authors.

The receptor comes from a woman in her forties or fifties with non-small cell lung cancer. The chain couples TRBV6-6 to TRBJ2-1; no D gene can be assigned with confidence. Source material: lung tumor tissue. CDR3 loop: CASSPQSAPYNEQFF. The nucleotides are TGTGCCAGCAGCCCCCAATCGGCCCCCTACAATGAGCAGTTCTTC.